The T cell receptor (beta chain) under discussion was sequenced for a study of T cell responses to AZD1222 COVID-19 vaccine. Study overall: Investigators merged groups given second doses at roughly 4 or roughly 12 weeks. Study-level results: Nearly half of the spike-specific TCRs reportedly recognize variant regions that carry no mutations. White British donors predominated, females outnumbered males, and clonal diversity was possibly underestimated.

This clone was detected only once. Its specificity is unknown. The CDR3 consists of 15 residues. From germline, CDR1 is SGHVS and CDR2 FQNEAQ. Trimming left V 5 bases short and J 6 bases short, with 17 bases between. TCRdb keeps only in-frame clones here, not all; method: immunoSEQ multiplex PCR. The data contain about 140,000 clones, 92% of them singletons. The rearrangement uses TRBV7-8 and TRBJ2-1; a possible D gene is TRBD2 (5 bases). The sequencing used peripheral blood, collected on day 0 of AZD1222 vaccination. The receptor was isolated from an adult in good health. CDR3: CASSPRTGEANEQFF. The CDR3 DNA reads as TGTGCCAGCAGCCCGCGGACTGGAGAGGCCAATGAGCAGTTCTTC.